This T cell receptor (beta chain) was recorded in a study of regulatory T cells in long-lasting Graves disease. As for time point: newly diagnosed GD, antithyroid drugs for less than 3 months. RNA extracted from PBMCs served as the sequencing template. As collected, the peripheral blood samples measured roughly 8.6 milliliters each and went into EDTA tubes. Trimming removed 7 bases from V and 5 bases from J; junction bases left unmatched: 19. The CDR3 extends over 17 amino acids. CDR1 is SEHNR and CDR2 is FQNEAQ in the germline V gene (reference sequence). Sequencing libraries for TCR beta were prepared with iRepertoire HTBI primers and Arm-PCR of CDR3 regions. TCRdb itself ran the multiplex PCR reads through MiXCR, one entry per CDR3 protein. The data hold roughly 500,000 distinct CDR3 sequences, with around 15% observed a single time. This sample was also put to use in a study of T cells in Graves' hyperthyroidism and ophthalmopathy.

The clonotype was recovered from a woman in her forties or fifties with Graves disease. Sample: peripheral blood mononuclear cells (PBMCs), taken at new diagnosis, from a patient treated with antithyroid drugs. This chain joins TRBV7-9 and TRBJ1-1; 7 nucleotides align to TRBD1. CDR3 region: CASTLYGDSSEKTEAFF. DNA of the CDR3: TGTGCCAGCACCTTGTATGGGGACAGTTCCGAAAAAACTGAAGCTTTCTTT.